These T cell receptor beta chains were read from a single sample in a study of blood T cell repertoires in COVID-19. Measured with immunoSEQ multiplex PCR; TCRdb has only the in-frame clones, and not every one. The profile shows about 200,000 clones, about nine tenths of them singletons. Sequenced: peripheral blood. These receptors were collected from a man between 18 and 35 years old with active or convalescent COVID-19. CDR3s include the opening cysteine and the closing phenylalanine or tryptophan. The order of the fields is J gene, V gene, clone size, D gene, CDR3 protein, CDR3 DNA. The D gene is left open where the match is weak. A clone size is listed for some rows: how often the clone was seen (once, few, many), or a class if it is expanded.

J gene: TRBJ1-6; V gene: TRBV5-1; clone size: -; D gene: -; CDR3 protein: CASSLVVGNSPLHF; CDR3 DNA: TGCGCCAGCAGCTTGGTCGTGGGCAATTCACCCCTCCACTTT
J gene: TRBJ2-1; V gene: TRBV30; clone size: -; D gene: TRBD2; CDR3 protein: CAWTVTSTSNEQFF; CDR3 DNA: TGTGCCTGGACCGTGACTAGCACCTCCAATGAGCAGTTCTTC
J gene: TRBJ1-2; V gene: TRBV29-1; clone size: -; D gene: -; CDR3 protein: CSVDRVGAQYGYTF; CDR3 DNA: TGCAGCGTTGACCGGGTGGGGGCTCAGTATGGCTACACCTTC
J gene: TRBJ1-2; V gene: TRBV6-5; clone size: -; D gene: -; CDR3 protein: CASSYAPGANYGYTF; CDR3 DNA: TGTGCCAGCAGTTACGCTCCGGGGGCTAACTATGGCTACACCTTC
J gene: TRBJ2-4; V gene: TRBV5-6; clone size: -; D gene: -; CDR3 protein: CASSSGAKNIQYF; CDR3 DNA: TGTGCCAGCAGCTCGGGAGCCAAAAACATTCAGTACTTC
J gene: TRBJ1-3; V gene: TRBV6-1; clone size: -; D gene: -; CDR3 protein: CASSEGWGSKLSGNTIYF; CDR3 DNA: TGTGCCAGCAGTGAAGGTTGGGGCTCCAAACTCTCTGGAAACACCATATATTTT
J gene: TRBJ2-7; V gene: TRBV7-9; clone size: few; D gene: TRBD1; CDR3 protein: CASSDRDSTYEQYF; CDR3 DNA: TGTGCCAGCAGCGACCGGGACAGCACCTACGAGCAGTACTTC
J gene: TRBJ2-5; V gene: TRBV13; clone size: -; D gene: TRBD1; CDR3 protein: CASSLDREVETQYF; CDR3 DNA: TGTGCCAGCAGCTTGGACAGGGAAGTAGAGACCCAGTACTTC
J gene: TRBJ1-5; V gene: TRBV18; clone size: -; D gene: -; CDR3 protein: CASSLAGKGNQPQHF; CDR3 DNA: TGTGCCAGCTCACTAGCAGGGAAGGGCAATCAGCCCCAGCATTTT
J gene: TRBJ2-3; V gene: TRBV9; clone size: -; D gene: TRBD2; CDR3 protein: CASTRKAGGFTDTQYF; CDR3 DNA: TGTGCCAGCACCAGAAAAGCGGGGGGCTTCACAGATACGCAGTATTTT
J gene: TRBJ2-5; V gene: TRBV21-1; clone size: once; D gene: -; CDR3 protein: CASSIRSGSWQETQYF; CDR3 DNA: TGTGCCAGCAGCATACGGAGCGGGAGTTGGCAAGAGACCCAGTACTTC